These 18 T cell receptor beta chains came from one sample sequenced in a study of T cells expressing NK-cell markers. Using the 5' RACE reads, TCRdb records one entry per CDR3 protein without DNA. In all, the sample yields about 380,000 distinct CDR3 sequences. The sequenced sample was blood T cells: a sorted CD56 or NKG2C T cell subset, CD4+ or CD8+ T cells, or bulk PBMC T cells (not recorded which). These receptors were taken from a man between 18 and 69 years old in good health.

The chain couples TRBV7-9 to TRBJ2-5; with no DNA, the TCRdb D assignment of TRBD1 cannot be verified. The CDR3 loop spans 14 amino acids. Germline V gene data show CDR1 as SEHNR and CDR2 as FQNEAQ (reference sequence). CDR3 loop: CAGTIFGGTETQYF.

This rearrangement joins TRBV4-1 to TRBJ2-7. The germline V gene encodes CDR1 MGHRA and CDR2 YSYEKL. There are 16 residues in the CDR3. The CDR3 sequence is CASSQDSTSRSYEQYF.

The chain is built from TRBV12-3 or TRBV12-4 and TRBJ2-4; TCRdb selects TRBD1, and the lack of DNA leaves this call unchecked. CDR3 length equals 13 residues. CDR3 protein: CASSIRTENIQYF.

The V and J genes are TRBV5-1 and TRBJ1-1. The CDR3 sequence is 14 residues long. Germline CDR1 and CDR2: SGHRS and YFSETQ. The CDR3 spells CASSLGSGSREAFF.

The chain couples TRBV7-9 to TRBJ2-7; TCRdb designates TRBD1, a call that cannot be tested without DNA. There are 15 residues in the CDR3. Germline lookup yields CDR1 SEHNR and CDR2 FQNEAQ (reference sequence). The CDR3 spells CASSLGDRVTPEQYF.

The chain carries TRBV14 and TRBJ2-7; TCRdb's D gene call, TRBD1, goes unchecked for lack of DNA. CDR1 is SGHDN and CDR2 is FVKESK in the germline V gene. The CDR3 has 15 amino acids. This CDR3 reads CASSQLGTVSYEQYF.

The CDR3 protein is CASERQGLTYEQYF. This chain connects TRBV2 to TRBJ2-7; the D call of TRBD1 rests on TCRdb alone, since no DNA is present to check it. CDR1 and CDR2 from the germline V gene are SNHLY and FYNNEI. This CDR3 is built from 14 residues. Full variable domain (remainder filled in from reference TRBV2 and TRBJ2-7): EPEVTQTPSHQVTQMGQEVILRCVPISNHLYFYWYRQILGQKVEFLVSFYNNEISEKSEIFDDQFSVERPDGSNFTLKIRSTKLEDSAMYFCASERQGLTYEQYFGPGTRLTVT.

V and J are TRBV20-1 and TRBJ1-3; TCRdb's D call of TRBD1 is untestable without DNA. The CDR3 has 13 amino acids. Looked up from germline, CDR1 is DFQATT and CDR2 is SNEGSKA (reference sequence). The chain's CDR3 is CSARGPSGNTIYF.

This chain connects TRBV20-1 to TRBJ1-1; the D call of TRBD1 rests on TCRdb alone, since no DNA is present to check it. The germline gives CDR1 DFQATT, CDR2 SNEGSKA (reference sequence). The CDR3 spans 14 residues. CDR3 amino acids: CSARDRGPNTEAFF.

The chain combines TRBV5-1 with TRBJ1-1; TCRdb proposes TRBD1, but this gene call is untestable without DNA. This CDR3 comprises 13 residues. The germline gives CDR1 SGHRS, CDR2 YFSETQ. The CDR3 sequence: CASSQTGNTEAFF.

The chain joins TRBV20-1 to TRBJ1-2; TCRdb gives TRBD1 as the D gene, but with no DNA this cannot be confirmed. This CDR3 is built from 16 residues. Germline CDR1 reads DFQATT; CDR2 reads SNEGSKA (reference sequence). The CDR3: CSARAGRGTSNYGYTF.

The gene calls are TRBV20-1 and TRBJ2-3; without DNA, the TCRdb call of TRBD2 cannot be checked. CDR3 length: 18 residues. Germline assignment: CDR1 DFQATT and CDR2 SNEGSKA (reference sequence). Here the CDR3 reads CSARPLAGGPSSTDTQYF.

The rearrangement links TRBV5-1 to TRBJ1-6. The CDR3 spans 17 residues. Germline V gives CDR1 SGHRS, CDR2 YFSETQ. The CDR3 reads CASSPGGVIAGGSPLHF.

The genes are TRBV5-1 and TRBJ2-1. The CDR3 runs to 15 residues. CDR1 and CDR2 from the germline V gene are SGHRS and YFSETQ. CDR3 in amino acids: CASSLVPGQYNEQFF.

The chain combines TRBV5-1 with TRBJ2-7; there is no DNA to check the TCRdb D call of TRBD1. Germline-derived CDR1 and CDR2 are SGHRS and YFSETQ. The CDR3 extends over 13 amino acids. The CDR3 region is CASSLGGRYEQYF.

The chain is built from TRBV5-6 and TRBJ2-4. The CDR3 extends over 14 amino acids. CDR1 and CDR2 from the germline V gene are SGHDT and YYEEEE. CDR3 amino acids: CASSFDRRQNIQYF.

The V call is TRBV2, the J call TRBJ2-7; there is no DNA to check the TCRdb D call of TRBD2. The CDR3 is made up of 15 amino acids. Germline V gives CDR1 SNHLY, CDR2 FYNNEI. CDR3 loop: CASRLSRDSSNEQYF.

This rearrangement joins TRBV25-1 to TRBJ1-2; TCRdb's D gene call, TRBD1, goes unchecked for lack of DNA. The germline V gene has CDR1 MGHDK and CDR2 SYGVNS. The CDR3 is 16 amino acids. The CDR3 sequence: CASSQSGTEANYGYTF.